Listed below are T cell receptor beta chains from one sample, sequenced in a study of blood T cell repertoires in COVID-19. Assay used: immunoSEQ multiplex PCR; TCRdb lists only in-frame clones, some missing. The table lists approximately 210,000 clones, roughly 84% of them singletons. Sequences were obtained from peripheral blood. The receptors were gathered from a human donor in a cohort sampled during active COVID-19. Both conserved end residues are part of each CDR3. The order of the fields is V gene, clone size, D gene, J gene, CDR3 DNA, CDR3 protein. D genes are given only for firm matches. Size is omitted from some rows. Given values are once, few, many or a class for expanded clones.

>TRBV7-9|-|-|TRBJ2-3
TGTGCCAGCAGTTCGACCAGACAGGCTAGCACAGATACGCAGTATTTT
CASSSTRQASTDTQYF
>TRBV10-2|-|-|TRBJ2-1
TGCGCCAGCAAGATGGCGGGGAACAATGAGCAGTTCTTC
CASKMAGNNEQFF
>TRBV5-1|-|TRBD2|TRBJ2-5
TGCGCCAGCAGCTTGGCCTTTACTAGCGCAGAGACCCAGTACTTC
CASSLAFTSAETQYF
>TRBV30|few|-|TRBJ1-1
TGTGCCTGGAGTGTACGGGGTTTCAGCACTGAAGCTTTCTTT
CAWSVRGFSTEAFF
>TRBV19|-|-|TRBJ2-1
TGTGCCAGTAGCCCAACATCCGGGACATCCTACAATGAGCAGTTCTTC
CASSPTSGTSYNEQFF
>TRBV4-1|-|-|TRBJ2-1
TGCGCCAGCAGCCAAGTGGCGGGGCCGGGCGATGAGCAGTTCTTC
CASSQVAGPGDEQFF
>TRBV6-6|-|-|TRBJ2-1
TGTGCCAGCAGTTCCACCCAGGGGTCCTCCTACAATGAGCAGTTCTTC
CASSSTQGSSYNEQFF
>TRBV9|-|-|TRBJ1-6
TGTGCCAGCAGCGTTCTTCCGGACACCGTTAATTCACCCCTCCACTTT
CASSVLPDTVNSPLHF
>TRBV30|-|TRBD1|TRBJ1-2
TGTGCCTGGAGTGTACAGGGGACAGCTAACTATGGCTACACCTTC
CAWSVQGTANYGYTF
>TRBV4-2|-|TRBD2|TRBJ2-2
TGTGCCAGCAGCCAAGACTTGTCGCTAGCGGGGGGGCATAGGGACGGGGAGCTGTTTTTT
CASSQDLSLAGGHRDGELFF
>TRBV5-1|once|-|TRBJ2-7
TGCGCCAGCAGCTTGTCCATCTCCTACGAGCAGTACTTC
CASSLSISYEQYF
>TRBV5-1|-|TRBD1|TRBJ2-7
TGCGCCAGCAGCTTGGCCTTGGGACAGGGGGCAAGGCAGTACTTC
CASSLALGQGARQYF
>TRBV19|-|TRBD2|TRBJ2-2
TGTGCCAGTAGTGGGATCGGACTAGCGGGAGGGTTCCGGGCCGGGGAGCTGTTTTTT
CASSGIGLAGGFRAGELFF
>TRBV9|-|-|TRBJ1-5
TGTGCCAGCAGCCCCTCCTCCCTTGATCAGCCCCAGCATTTT
CASSPSSLDQPQHF
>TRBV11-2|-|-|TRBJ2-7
TGTGCCAGCAGCTTATACGTGGGACTCTCCTACGAGCAGTACTTC
CASSLYVGLSYEQYF
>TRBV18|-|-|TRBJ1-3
TGTGCCAGCTCACCCAGGTCCCTCTCGGTTGGAAACACCATATATTTT
CASSPRSLSVGNTIYF
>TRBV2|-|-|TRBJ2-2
TGTGCCAGCAACTACTTCCCCAGCGGGGAGCTGTTTTTT
CASNYFPSGELFF
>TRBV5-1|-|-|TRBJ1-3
TGCGCCAGCAGCTTGTATTTAGGAGCCTCTGGAAACACCATATATTTT
CASSLYLGASGNTIYF
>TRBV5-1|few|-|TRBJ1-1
TGCGCCAGCAGCTACGGCACTTCAGGGATTCAATCTGAAGCTTTCTTT
CASSYGTSGIQSEAFF
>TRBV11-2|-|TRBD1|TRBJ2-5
TGTGCCAGCAGCCGGAATCAGGGGGCGGGGGAGACCCAGTACTTC
CASSRNQGAGETQYF
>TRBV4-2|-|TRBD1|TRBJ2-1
TGTGCCAGCAGCCAAGGGAGACAGGGCCCCTACAATGAGCAGTTCTTC
CASSQGRQGPYNEQFF
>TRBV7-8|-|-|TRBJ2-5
TGTGCCAGCAGCCGACCTCCTGGACGGACTCAAGAGACCCAGTACTTC
CASSRPPGRTQETQYF
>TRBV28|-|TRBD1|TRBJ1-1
TGTGCCAGCACTGGGACAGGAAGGGCTGAAGCTTTCTTT
CASTGTGRAEAFF
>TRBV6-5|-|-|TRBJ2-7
TGTGCCAGCAGTTCACCCAGCGGGACAAGCTACGAGCAGTACTTC
CASSSPSGTSYEQYF
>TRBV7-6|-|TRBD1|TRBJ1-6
TGTGCCAGCAGCTTAGTTTTTCGGGGGGGACAGGGGGATAATTCACCCCTCCACTTT
CASSLVFRGGQGDNSPLHF
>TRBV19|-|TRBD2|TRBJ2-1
TGTGCCAGTAGGAATCTAGCGGGAGGGAACAATGAGCAGTTCTTC
CASRNLAGGNNEQFF
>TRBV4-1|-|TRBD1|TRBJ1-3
TGCGCCAGCAGCCAAGTGTCGACAGGGGGGAATGGAAACACCATATATTTT
CASSQVSTGGNGNTIYF
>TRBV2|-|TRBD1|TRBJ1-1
TGTGCCAGCAGTGATCCGGGACAGGGGGCAGAGGCGGCTTTCTTT
CASSDPGQGAEAAFF
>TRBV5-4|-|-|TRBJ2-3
TGTGCCAGCAGCTCCGGGGGTTTCACAGATACGCAGTATTTT
CASSSGGFTDTQYF
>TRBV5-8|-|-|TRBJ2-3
TGTGCCAGCAGCCCTGCCGCGGGAACCGATACGCAGTATTTT
CASSPAAGTDTQYF
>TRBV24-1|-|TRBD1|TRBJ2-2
TGTGCCACCAGTGATTTGCACGGGACAGTGAACACCGGGGAGCTGTTTTTT
CATSDLHGTVNTGELFF
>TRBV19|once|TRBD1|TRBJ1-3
TGTGCCAGTAGGACAGGGGGAGGAAACACCATATATTTT
CASRTGGGNTIYF
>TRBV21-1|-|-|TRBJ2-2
TGTGCCAGCAGCCGCCATTTTGTCTATCCCGACAGGGAAGTAACCGGGGAGCTGTTTTTT
CASSRHFVYPDREVTGELFF
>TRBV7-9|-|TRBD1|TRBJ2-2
TGTGCCAGCAGCCTGGGACAGACGAACACCGGGGAGCTGTTTTTT
CASSLGQTNTGELFF
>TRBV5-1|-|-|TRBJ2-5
TGCGCCAGCAGCTGGGCCCGCGCAGAGACCCAGTACTTC
CASSWARAETQYF
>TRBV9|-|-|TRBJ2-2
TGTGCCAGCAGCGCCGGGACGAACACCGGGGAGCTGTTTTTT
CASSAGTNTGELFF
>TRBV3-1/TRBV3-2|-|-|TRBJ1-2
TGTGCCAGCAGCTCCCTTTATGACAGATTATATGGCTACACCTTC
CASSSLYDRLYGYTF
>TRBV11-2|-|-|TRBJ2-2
TGTGCCAGCAGCCTCGTAGGGAGAGACACCGGGGAGCTGTTTTTT
CASSLVGRDTGELFF
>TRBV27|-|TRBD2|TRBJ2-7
TGTGCCAGCAGGGGACTAGCGGGGCTTGACCTCTACGAGCAGTACTTC
CASRGLAGLDLYEQYF
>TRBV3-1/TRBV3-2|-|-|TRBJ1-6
TGTGCCAGCAGCCAAGGGGCAGGGCAGTTCCACTTT
CASSQGAGQFHF
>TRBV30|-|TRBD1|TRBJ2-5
TGTGCCTGGACTAAGAACAGGGGCCAAGAGACCCAGTACTTC
CAWTKNRGQETQYF
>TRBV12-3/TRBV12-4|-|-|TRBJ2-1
TGTGCCAGCCGAACTGGCTCCTACAATGAGCAGTTCTTC
CASRTGSYNEQFF
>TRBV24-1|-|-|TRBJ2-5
TGTGCCACCAGTGACGGGAAACAAGAGACCCAGTACTTC
CATSDGKQETQYF
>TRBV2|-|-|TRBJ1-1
TGTGCCCAAAGTTCCCGGGGCACTGAAGCTTTCTTT
CAQSSRGTEAFF
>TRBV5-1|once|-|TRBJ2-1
TGCGCCAGCAGCCGAGTCCCAGGGGCCTACAATGAGCAGTTCTTC
CASSRVPGAYNEQFF
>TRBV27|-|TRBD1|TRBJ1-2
TGTGCCAGCAGGGATGGGACAGGGAGAGGAGGCTACACCTTC
CASRDGTGRGGYTF
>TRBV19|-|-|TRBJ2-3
TGTGCCACGCGGGACTCTCAGAGCTTCACAGATACGCAGTATTTT
CATRDSQSFTDTQYF
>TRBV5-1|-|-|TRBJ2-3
TGCGCCAGCAGCTCCCGGGGGTCAGTGGATACGCAGTATTTT
CASSSRGSVDTQYF